Shown below are 27 T cell receptor beta chains from a single sample sequenced in a study of T cell changes during pregnancy in multiple sclerosis (dated by TCRdb to the late 2010s). Library method: the immunoSEQ multiplex PCR assay. TCRdb re-hosts the immuneACCESS table, in-frame sequences only. Its copies lack some clones; in the studies checked, an unresolved V gene accounts for under half of them, and the cause for the rest is not known. This sample lists more than 85,000 clones; approximately 90% were detected once. Of the sample, 1.2% is held by the ten largest clones. Sequenced material: peripheral blood, taken in the second trimester of pregnancy. These receptors came from a female donor with multiple sclerosis, enrolled in a pregnancy study.

The V and J genes are TRBV19 and TRBJ1-1; D is unresolved. The CDR3 totals 13 residues. V was trimmed by 6 bases and J by 4 bases, leaving 12 bases between them. CDR1 is LNHDA, CDR2 SQIVND, per germline (reference sequence). CDR3 sequence reads: CASSDTSGTEAFF. CDR3 nucleotide sequence: TGTGCCAGTAGCGACACGAGCGGCACTGAAGCTTTCTTT.

The chain carries TRBV10-2 and TRBJ2-7; D is possibly TRBD1 (5 bases). Trimming shortened V by 8 bases and J by 4 bases, and 18 bases separated the two germline ends. CDR3 length equals 14 residues. Germline CDR1 reads WSHSY; CDR2 reads SAAADI. CDR3 protein: CASGWGSLGYEQYF. The CDR3 DNA reads as TGCGCCAGCGGTTGGGGCAGTTTAGGGTACGAGCAGTACTTC.

V and J are TRBV5-4 and TRBJ1-4, with 10 bases matching TRBD1. V was pared by 4 bases and J by 7 bases, with 4 bases of the junction left unmatched. CDR3 length equals 14 residues. The V gene's germline CDR1 is SGHNT and CDR2 YYREEE (reference sequence). The CDR3 DNA sequence: TGTGCCAGCAGCGAGGACAGGGGGAGTGAAAAACTGTTTTTT. As protein: CASSEDRGSEKLFF.

CDR3 loop: CASSSRNALDMNTEAFF. The CDR3 DNA reads TGTGCCAGCAGTTCCCGTAACGCCCTCGACATGAACACTGAAGCTTTCTTT. This chain joins TRBV27 and TRBJ1-1; D remains ambiguous. Germline CDR1 MNHEY, CDR2 SMNVEV (reference sequence). V lost 4 bases to trimming and J lost 0 bases, with 18 bases between them. This CDR3 is built from 17 residues.

The CDR3 coding sequence is TGTGCCAGCAGCGTAGGTTGGGGAGGCGGGAGGGATCCGAACACCGGGGAGCTGTTTTTT. Its translation: CASSVGWGGGRDPNTGELFF. The genes are TRBV9 and TRBJ2-2; 9 positions agree with TRBD2. The V and J ends lost 0 bases and 0 bases, in that order; junction bases with no gene match: 12. This CDR3 is 20 amino acids long. Germline CDR1 reads SGDLS; CDR2 reads YYNGEE.

The chain employs TRBV5-4 and TRBJ1-2; D gene ambiguous. CDR3 length equals 14 residues. V gave up 6 bases and J gave up 5 bases, with 17 bases separating them. Looked up from germline, CDR1 is SGHNT and CDR2 is YYREEE (reference sequence). The CDR3 loop reads CASKDAAVLYGYTF. The CDR3 nucleotides read TGTGCCAGCAAAGACGCGGCAGTTCTTTATGGCTACACCTTC.

The rearrangement links TRBV27 to TRBJ1-4; 8 bases fit TRBD1. CDR1 MNHEY and CDR2 SMNVEV come from the germline V gene (reference sequence). This CDR3 is built from 16 residues. Germline trimming cut 6 bases from V and 3 bases from J; bases unmatched to any gene: 9. CDR3 protein: CASSRTGGRSNEKLFF. As DNA, the CDR3 is TGTGCCAGCAGCCGTACAGGGGGACGATCTAATGAAAAACTGTTTTTT.

V usage is TRBV6-6 and J usage is TRBJ2-2, with 9 bases matching TRBD2. The CDR3 contains 16 residues. CDR1 is MNHNY, CDR2 SVGAGI, per germline (reference sequence). V was clipped by 5 bases and J by 0 bases; unmatched bases: 4. The CDR3 reads CASSARGGANTGELFF. The CDR3 coding sequence is TGTGCCAGCAGTGCGCGGGGGGGAGCGAACACCGGGGAGCTGTTTTTT.

The chain couples TRBV2 to TRBJ2-7; a weak D match, TRBD2 (7 bases). Germline V lookup: CDR1 SNHLY, CDR2 FYNNEI. Trimming took 1 base from V and 4 from J, leaving 17 bases between them. The CDR3 totals 16 residues. CDR3 sequence: CASSEDGGGSGYEQYF. DNA of the CDR3: TGTGCCAGCAGTGAAGATGGGGGCGGGAGTGGGTACGAGCAGTACTTC.

V usage is TRBV10-3 and J usage is TRBJ2-1, with TRBD2 as a possible D gene (6 bases). Germline V gene lookup returns CDR1 ENHRY and CDR2 SYGVKD. V lost 4 bases and J lost 8, with 9 bases in between. The CDR3 is made up of 12 amino acids. CDR3 nucleotide sequence: TGTGCCATCAGTGGAGGAGGGGATGAGCAGTTCTTC. Translation gives CAISGGGDEQFF.

As DNA, the CDR3 is TGTGCCACTTCGTGGGCAGCCCACCAAGAGACCCAGTACTTC. Protein product: CATSWAAHQETQYF. V and J are TRBV7-2 and TRBJ2-5, with D unresolved. Trimming removed 10 bases from V and 0 bases from J, with 15 bases in between. The CDR3 length is 14 residues. Germline CDR1 reads SGHTA; CDR2 reads FQGNSA.

V usage is TRBV28 and J usage is TRBJ2-7, with TRBD1 matching over 7 bases. The V and J ends lost 4 bases and 0 bases, in that order; junction bases with no gene match: 9. The CDR3 consists of 16 residues. Germline V gives CDR1 MDHEN, CDR2 SYDVKM. The CDR3 is CASSSRQGPSSYEQYF. CDR3 sequence (DNA): TGTGCCAGCAGTTCCCGACAGGGCCCTAGCTCCTACGAGCAGTACTTC.

This chain links TRBV5-1 with TRBJ1-1; TRBD1 might be the D (6 bases). The CDR3 totals 15 residues. Germline values: CDR1 SGHRS, CDR2 YFSETQ. The V gene lost 4 bases and the J gene lost 5 bases, with 18 bases spanning the gap. This chain's CDR3 is CASSPAQGIGTEAFF. The CDR3 nucleotides are TGCGCCAGCAGCCCGGCCCAGGGGATAGGGACTGAAGCTTTCTTT.

The chain has TRBV5-4 and TRBJ2-4, with D tentatively TRBD1 (6 bases). CDR1 is SGHNT and CDR2 is YYREEE in the germline V gene (reference sequence). The ends were cut back, 0 bases at V and 0 bases at J, with 10 bases in the middle. There are 16 residues in the CDR3. The CDR3 spells CASSLDRELAKNIQYF. CDR3 DNA sequence: TGTGCCAGCAGCTTGGACAGGGAGCTAGCCAAAAACATTCAGTACTTC.

This chain uses TRBV7-8 with TRBJ2-1; 9 nucleotides agree with TRBD2. The CDR3 is 16 residues long. V lost 5 bases to trimming and J lost 1 base; unmatched junction nucleotides: 6. Germline CDR1 and CDR2: SGHVS and FQNEAQ. The DNA for the CDR3 is TGTGCCAGCAGCAGTAGCGGGAGACCGTCCTACAATGAGCAGTTCTTC. Amino acids: CASSSSGRPSYNEQFF.

This chain joins TRBV9 and TRBJ2-3, with D hard to call. Between the trimmed V and J ends, which lost 3 bases and 2 bases, there was a span of 10 bases. The CDR3 length is 14 residues. CDR1 and CDR2 from the germline V gene are SGDLS and YYNGEE. The CDR3 DNA reads TGTGCCAGCAGCGCACTGAATCCCACAGATACGCAGTATTTT. Amino acid sequence: CASSALNPTDTQYF.

The V gene is TRBV28, the J gene TRBJ1-3; 10 bases agree with TRBD1. This CDR3 has 15 residues. J lost 8 bases, V lost 3 bases, and 7 bases had no gene match. Germline V gene data show CDR1 as MDHEN and CDR2 as SYDVKM. CDR3 coding DNA: TGTGCCAGCAGTTTTAGGGGACAGGGGCGGGACACCATATATTTT. Translation gives CASSFRGQGRDTIYF.

The V gene is TRBV7-3, the J gene TRBJ1-2; D possibly corresponds to TRBD1 (5 bases). The CDR3 runs to 14 residues. Trimming took 5 bases from V and 0 from J, leaving 10 bases between them. CDR1 and CDR2 from the germline V gene are SGHTA and FQGTGA. DNA for the CDR3: TGTGCCAGCAGCCCCAGGGCGGCTAACTATGGCTACACCTTC. Amino acid sequence: CASSPRAANYGYTF.

This rearrangement joins TRBV4-1 to TRBJ2-2; 10 bases are shared with TRBD2. This CDR3 has 17 amino acids. Germline CDR1 is MGHRA and CDR2 is YSYEKL. V dropped 4 bases and J dropped 4; count of bases not matched to a gene: 9. CDR3 bases: TGCGCCAGCAGCCCTTATCCAGCGGGGGGGAGCACCGGGGAGCTGTTTTTT. Translated: CASSPYPAGGSTGELFF.

V gene TRBV27 combines with J gene TRBJ2-2, with D perhaps TRBD2 (5 bases). The CDR3 runs 17 residues. Trimming took 5 bases from V and 0 from J, leaving 16 bases between them. Germline CDR1 and CDR2: MNHEY and SMNVEV (reference sequence). CDR3 residues: CASSIRRTRPNTGELFF. The CDR3 DNA follows: TGTGCCAGCAGTATCCGAAGGACTCGCCCGAACACCGGGGAGCTGTTTTTT.

J is TRBJ2-2 and V is TRBV7-2; TRBD2 matches at 8 bases. The CDR3 covers 16 residues. Germline values: CDR1 SGHTA, CDR2 FQGNSA. Losses at the gene ends were 2 bases for V and 4 bases for J; bases not matched to a gene: 6. This CDR3 reads CASSLSTSGLTGELFF. CDR3 nucleotide sequence: TGTGCCAGCAGCTTATCTACTAGCGGTCTCACCGGGGAGCTGTTTTTT.

On this clone: Within the sample, other DNA sequences also encode this same CDR3. V is TRBV30 and J is TRBJ2-5; 12 bases are shared with TRBD2. V lost 0 bases to trimming and J lost 5 bases; unmatched junction nucleotides: 1. Germline V gene lookup returns CDR1 GTSNPN and CDR2 SVGIG (reference sequence). This CDR3 spans 14 amino acids. In DNA, the CDR3 is TGTGCCTGGAGTGTACTAGCGGGGGGCGAGACCCAGTACTTC. It translates to CAWSVLAGGETQYF. Using reference TRBV30 and TRBJ2-5 for the parts outside the CDR3, the full variable domain is SQTIHQWPATLVQPVGSPLSLECTVEGTSNPNLYWYRQAAGRGLQLLFYSVGIGQISSEVPQNLSASRPQDRQFILSSKKLLLSDSGFYLCAWSVLAGGETQYFGPGTRLLVL.

There are a few counts of this clone. The chain has TRBV14 and TRBJ2-5; D may be TRBD2 (6 bases). CDR3 length: 13 residues. V lost 6 bases, J lost 4 bases, and 12 bases lay in between. Germline values: CDR1 SGHDN, CDR2 FVKESK. This CDR3 reads CASSQTRGETQYF. DNA of the CDR3: TGTGCCAGCAGTCAGACTAGGGGAGAGACCCAGTACTTC. Full variable domain (remainder filled in from reference TRBV14 and TRBJ2-5): EAGVTQFPSHSVIEKGQTVTLRCDPISGHDNLYWYRRVMGKEIKFLLHFVKESKQDESGMPNNRFLAERTGGTYSTLKVQPAELEDSGVYFCASSQTRGETQYFGPGTRLLVL.

J is TRBJ1-3 and V is TRBV29-1, with D possibly TRBD1 on 6 matching bases. Germline V CDR1 and CDR2: SQVTM, ANQGSEA. V was trimmed by 6 bases and J by 3 bases, leaving 18 bases between them. The CDR3 covers 15 residues. CDR3 region: CSVNWRGGNGNTIYF. DNA for the CDR3: TGCAGCGTGAACTGGAGAGGGGGAAATGGAAACACCATATATTTT.

The rearrangement links TRBV7-2 to TRBJ2-4, with 12 bases that match TRBD2. CDR3 length: 16 amino acids. With 4 bases clipped from V and 7 bases from J, the junction kept 8 bases outside the gene matches. Looked up from germline, CDR1 is SGHTA and CDR2 is FQGNSA. Here the CDR3 reads CASSSTSGGEANIQYF. CDR3 nucleotides: TGTGCCAGCAGCTCGACTAGCGGGGGTGAAGCGAACATTCAGTACTTC.

V is TRBV7-2 and J is TRBJ1-1; 7 bases are shared with TRBD1. The CDR3 loop spans 12 amino acids. CDR1 and CDR2 from the germline V gene are SGHTA and FQGNSA. The trim removed 1 base at V and 12 bases at J, leaving 5 bases unmatched. CDR3 in DNA: TGTGCCAGCAGCTTAGGTACAGGGGTAACTTTCTTT. Its protein is CASSLGTGVTFF.

The V and J genes are TRBV9 and TRBJ2-3; 10 bases are a match to TRBD1. The germline V gene has CDR1 SGDLS and CDR2 YYNGEE. The V gene end was trimmed by 7 bases and the J gene end by 4 bases; junction bases not matched to a gene: 12. This CDR3 is 16 amino acids long. The CDR3 sequence: CASATVGQGRADTQYF. CDR3 in DNA: TGTGCCAGCGCTACCGTGGGACAGGGGAGGGCAGATACGCAGTATTTT.